The 23 T cell receptor beta chains below were found in one sample sequenced in a study of cytomegalovirus exposure and HLA in healthy donors. Researchers ran the PCR with 60 Vbeta and 13 Jbeta primers. Libraries were prepared by immunoSEQ multiplex PCR; TCRdb keeps only in-frame clonotypes and omits some of them. The sample records 90,000 or so clones, 65% to 90% being singletons. Material: PBMCs. Source of these receptors: a man aged 30-40 years in good health and CMV-seropositive.

A few counts support this clone. The chain combines TRBV5-5 with TRBJ1-5; D perhaps matches TRBD1 (5 bases). V lost 0 bases to trimming and J lost 9 bases, with 10 bases between them. CDR1 and CDR2 (germline): SGHKS, YYEKEE (reference sequence). The CDR3 spans 13 residues. CDR3 sequence: CASSLEAGWPQHF. In DNA, the CDR3 is TGTGCCAGCAGCTTGGAAGCAGGGTGGCCCCAGCATTTT.

The chain recombines TRBV5-6 with TRBJ1-5, with D possibly TRBD1 on 6 matching bases. Trimming pared 1 base from V and 1 base from J, leaving 12 bases between. Germline V gene sequence: CDR1 SGHDT, CDR2 YYEEEE. This CDR3 has 16 residues. CDR3 in DNA: TGTGCCAGCAGCTTGTCGGCAGGGGTAAGCAATCAGCCCCAGCATTTT. It is translated as CASSLSAGVSNQPQHF.

The chain recombines TRBV27 with TRBJ2-6; D is possibly TRBD2 (5 bases). Germline V lookup: CDR1 MNHEY, CDR2 SMNVEV (reference sequence). Trimming pared 3 bases from V and 2 bases from J, leaving 8 bases between. This CDR3 region has 15 residues. The CDR3 DNA reads TGTGCCAGCAGTTTTCGGGATCCTGGGGCCAACGTCCTGACTTTC. Translating it yields CASSFRDPGANVLTF.

The rearrangement joins TRBV19 to TRBJ2-5; 7 nucleotides match TRBD1. TRBJ2-7 explains the end of the DNA better; the J call may be wrong. The CDR3 runs to 14 residues. CDR1 and CDR2 (germline): LNHDA, SQIVND (reference sequence). This chain's CDR3 is CASSDRESSYEQYF. In DNA, the CDR3 is TGTGCCAGTAGTGACAGGGAGTCCTCCTACGAGCAGTACTTC.

The chain recombines TRBV6-1 with TRBJ2-1, with D perhaps matching TRBD2 (5 bases). Germline CDR1 and CDR2: MNHNS and SASEGT. The V gene lost 3 bases and the J gene lost 8 bases, with 17 bases spanning the gap. CDR3 size: 15 residues. The CDR3 nucleotides are TGTGCCAGCAGTGACTCAGAAGCCGCCGGGGATGAGCAGTTCTTC. Translating gives CASSDSEAAGDEQFF.

The CDR3 bases are TGTGCCAGCAGCGTAGCTCGGCAGGTACCAGATACGCAGTATTTT. The encoded protein is CASSVARQVPDTQYF. The rearrangement uses TRBV9 and TRBJ2-3, with D unclear. The CDR3 totals 15 residues. Germline CDR1 is SGDLS and CDR2 is YYNGEE. The V gene lost 0 bases and the J gene lost 4 bases, with 12 bases spanning the gap.

V is TRBV25-1 and J is TRBJ1-1; D not resolved. The CDR3 contains 15 residues. The V gene lost 0 bases and the J gene lost 3 bases, with 11 bases spanning the gap. In germline, CDR1 is MGHDK, CDR2 SYGVNS. CDR3 DNA sequence: TGTGCCAGCAGTGAATATAGAGTTTCGGACACTGAAGCTTTCTTT. As protein: CASSEYRVSDTEAFF.

This chain joins TRBV28 and TRBJ1-5; weak D call: TRBD1 (6 bases). Germline V CDR1 and CDR2: MDHEN, SYDVKM. The CDR3 is made up of 17 amino acids. Between the trimmed V and J ends, which lost 3 bases and 0 bases, there was a span of 15 bases. The CDR3 DNA is TGTGCCAGCAGTTTCCAGGGGATACCTGATAGCAATCAGCCCCAGCATTTT. It specifies CASSFQGIPDSNQPQHF.

This clone was found a few times. The V and J genes are TRBV10-3 and TRBJ1-2, with a possible D match to TRBD1 (6 bases). The CDR3 has 14 amino acids. V lost 3 bases and J lost 2, with 10 bases in between. Looked up from germline, CDR1 is ENHRY and CDR2 is SYGVKD. The CDR3 DNA follows: TGTGCCATCAGTGATCAGGGGATGAACTATGGCTACACCTTC. Amino acid sequence: CAISDQGMNYGYTF.

The gene calls are TRBV7-2 and TRBJ2-7; TRBD2 matches at 7 bases. The CDR3 runs to 14 residues. Germline values: CDR1 SGHTA, CDR2 FQGNSA. After removal of 3 bases from V and 0 bases from J, the junction contained 2 bases not matched to a gene. The CDR3: CASSFGGSSYEQYF. DNA for the CDR3: TGTGCCAGCAGCTTCGGCGGGAGCTCCTACGAGCAGTACTTC. Filled out from reference TRBV7-2 and TRBJ2-7, the complete variable domain reads GAGVSQSPSNKVTEKGKDVELRCDPISGHTALYWYRQSLGQGLEFLIYFQGNSAPDKSGLPSDRFSAERTGGSVSTLTIQRTQQEDSAVYLCASSFGGSSYEQYFGPGTRLTVT.

The chain uses TRBV5-6 and TRBJ1-6; the D is unclear. From germline, CDR1 is SGHDT and CDR2 YYEEEE. The ends were cut back, 0 bases at V and 10 bases at J, with 11 bases in the middle. The CDR3 loop spans 14 amino acids. Here the CDR3 DNA reads TGTGCCAGCAGCTTGGTGGGCTCGCCCTCACCCCTCCACTTT. Protein sequence: CASSLVGSPSPLHF.

This clone was observed a handful of times. The chain carries TRBV14 and TRBJ1-1; 7 bases are a match to TRBD1. Germline CDR1 is SGHDN and CDR2 is FVKESK. The trim removed 4 bases at V and 4 bases at J, leaving 9 bases unmatched. The CDR3 is 15 residues long. The CDR3: CASSPQGGRGTEAFF. The CDR3 nucleotides are TGTGCCAGCAGCCCCCAGGGGGGACGTGGCACTGAAGCTTTCTTT.

This rearrangement joins TRBV14 to TRBJ2-1; D remains unclear. The V end was cut by 1 base, the J end by 2 bases, with 6 bases between. This CDR3 has 14 amino acids. The V gene's germline CDR1 is SGHDN and CDR2 FVKESK. The chain's CDR3 is CASSQVTTYNEQFF. The CDR3 DNA reads as TGTGCCAGCAGCCAAGTCACTACCTACAATGAGCAGTTCTTC.

The V gene is TRBV5-1, the J gene TRBJ2-1, with 9 bases lining up with TRBD2. The CDR3 length is 16 residues. Germline V CDR1 and CDR2: SGHRS, YFSETQ. J gave up 7 bases and V 0 bases, and 8 bases lay outside the gene matches. CDR3 region: CASSLAPSGTGNEQFF. The CDR3 bases are TGCGCCAGCAGCTTGGCCCCTAGCGGGACCGGTAATGAGCAGTTCTTC.

J is TRBJ2-3 and V is TRBV5-1; D possibly corresponds to TRBD1 (6 bases). This CDR3 has 15 amino acids. Trimming left V 2 bases short and J 0 bases short, with 10 bases between. CDR1 is SGHRS and CDR2 is YFSETQ in the germline V gene. CDR3 in DNA: TGCGCCAGCAGCTTAGGGACACCTAGCACAGATACGCAGTATTTT. As protein: CASSLGTPSTDTQYF.

The J gene is TRBJ2-7, the V gene TRBV9; perhaps TRBD1 as D (6 bases). This CDR3 is 15 amino acids long. The germline V gene encodes CDR1 SGDLS and CDR2 YYNGEE. V was pared by 0 bases and J by 4 bases, with 14 bases between. CDR3 sequence: CASSVGFGQPYEQYF. The CDR3 region has the DNA TGTGCCAGCAGCGTAGGTTTTGGACAGCCTTACGAGCAGTACTTC.

On this clone: Other DNA sequences in the same sample also yield this CDR3. The chain links TRBV29-1 to TRBJ2-7; 7 nucleotides align to TRBD1. V was pared by 3 bases and J by 5 bases, with 13 bases of the junction left unmatched. This CDR3 comprises 15 residues. The germline gives CDR1 SQVTM, CDR2 ANQGSEA. CDR3 sequence: CSVEDEAGGRNEQYF. The CDR3 nucleotides read TGCAGCGTTGAGGATGAGGCAGGGGGTAGGAACGAGCAGTACTTC.

In DNA, the CDR3 is TGTGCCAGCATCGAGGCAGCGGGAAGGCTTGGAGATACGCAGTATTTT. It codes for CASIEAAGRLGDTQYF. This chain connects TRBV28 to TRBJ2-3, with 7 bases fitting TRBD2. There are 16 residues in the CDR3. J was trimmed by 5 bases and V by 7 bases; bases with no gene match: 15. Germline lookup yields CDR1 MDHEN and CDR2 SYDVKM.

The rearrangement links TRBV29-1 to TRBJ2-5; 7 bases line up with TRBD2. Trimming at V came to 2 bases and at J to 7 bases, leaving 13 bases not matched to a gene. This CDR3 region has 15 residues. Germline values: CDR1 SQVTM, CDR2 ANQGSEA. The CDR3 DNA reads TGCAGCGTTGAACCTAGCGGATCCCCCGGGATGACCCAGTACTTC. Its protein is CSVEPSGSPGMTQYF. Drawing the rest from reference TRBV29-1 and TRBJ2-5, the complete variable domain is SAVISQKPSRDICQRGTSLTIQCQVDSQVTMMFWYRQQPGQSLTLIATANQGSEATYESGFVIDKFPISRPNLTFSTLTVSNMSPEDSSIYLCSVEPSGSPGMTQYFGPGTRLLVL.

A few counts support this clone. The chain couples TRBV27 to TRBJ2-5; 7 bases fit TRBD2. The better agreement between TRBJ2-7 and the DNA end casts doubt on the J call. CDR3 length equals 14 residues. Germline assignment: CDR1 MNHEY and CDR2 SMNVEV (reference sequence). The CDR3 region is CASSLLPSGYEQYF. The CDR3 bases are TGTGCCAGCAGTTTATTACCTAGCGGCTACGAGCAGTACTTC.

The rearrangement links TRBV7-9 to TRBJ2-1; possible D gene TRBD2, 5 bases. The CDR3 totals 18 residues. In germline, CDR1 is SEHNR, CDR2 FQNEAQ (reference sequence). Trimming pared 3 bases from V and 7 bases from J, leaving 25 bases between. The CDR3 DNA reads as TGTGCCAGCAGCTTTTTCCTACGTGTGGGAGTCGGGGTGAATGAGCAGTTCTTC. Its translation: CASSFFLRVGVGVNEQFF.

V gene TRBV5-1 combines with J gene TRBJ2-2; weak D call: TRBD1 (6 bases). Germline CDR1 SGHRS, CDR2 YFSETQ. This CDR3 has 18 residues. V lost 0 bases, J lost 0 bases, and 15 bases lay in between. For the CDR3, the DNA is TGCGCCAGCAGCTTGGGCCGGGACACCAAAACGAACACCGGGGAGCTGTTTTTT. Translated, it gives CASSLGRDTKTNTGELFF.

This chain connects TRBV18 to TRBJ1-3; possible D gene TRBD1, 5 bases. The CDR3 has 16 residues. Trimming removed 0 bases at V and 6 bases at J, with 15 bases between. Germline lookup yields CDR1 KGHSH and CDR2 LQKENI. CDR3 in DNA: TGTGCCAGCTCACCACCAGGTCGCCAGGGTTTAAACACCATATATTTT. This sequence encodes CASSPPGRQGLNTIYF.